These T cell receptor beta chains were read from a single sample in a study of T cell changes during pregnancy in multiple sclerosis. Produced via immunoSEQ multiplex PCR; TCRdb's table is partial and in-frame only. The sample has tens of thousands of clones, 80% to 90% seen once. Sequenced here: peripheral blood, sampled before pregnancy. The origin of the receptors is a female donor with multiple sclerosis, enrolled in a pregnancy study. Each CDR3 is given with its conserved first and last residue. Each record gives: clone size, J gene, D gene, V gene, CDR3 DNA, CDR3 protein. The D gene is left open where the match is weak. Size values are once, few and many counts, or a class for expanded clones, and some rows have none.

clone_size: -
j_call: TRBJ2-7
d_call: TRBD2
v_call: TRBV5-1
cdr3_nt: TGCGCCAGCACCACTAGCGGGACCTACGAGCAGTACTTC
cdr3_aa: CASTTSGTYEQYF

clone_size: -
j_call: TRBJ1-2
d_call: TRBD1
v_call: TRBV6-1
cdr3_nt: TGTGCCAGCAACTTGGGTACAGGGGTGTTCTATGGCTACACCTTC
cdr3_aa: CASNLGTGVFYGYTF

clone_size: -
j_call: TRBJ1-4
d_call: -
v_call: TRBV6-6
cdr3_nt: TGTGCCAGCAGGGCCCCGGGACAAGACAATGAAAAACTGTTTTTT
cdr3_aa: CASRAPGQDNEKLFF

clone_size: -
j_call: TRBJ2-1
d_call: TRBD2
v_call: TRBV9
cdr3_nt: TGTGCCAGCAGCCCACAGCTAGCGGTATCCTACAATGAGCAGTTCTTC
cdr3_aa: CASSPQLAVSYNEQFF

clone_size: -
j_call: TRBJ2-3
d_call: -
v_call: TRBV9
cdr3_nt: TGTGCCAGCAGCGCATCCGGCGAGGGAAGGAAGGGAGATACGCAGTATTTT
cdr3_aa: CASSASGEGRKGDTQYF

clone_size: -
j_call: TRBJ1-4
d_call: TRBD1
v_call: TRBV6-5
cdr3_nt: TGTGCCAGCAGTTCGACAGGGTTTACTAATGAAAAACTGTTTTTT
cdr3_aa: CASSSTGFTNEKLFF

clone_size: -
j_call: TRBJ2-4
d_call: TRBD2
v_call: TRBV2
cdr3_nt: TGTGCCAGCAGTCTAGCGGGAGGTGCCAAAAACATTCAGTACTTC
cdr3_aa: CASSLAGGAKNIQYF

clone_size: -
j_call: TRBJ1-1
d_call: TRBD1
v_call: TRBV19
cdr3_nt: TGTGCCAGTAGTCCTTGGGGGACAGGGGGCGTGGGCACTGAAGCTTTCTTT
cdr3_aa: CASSPWGTGGVGTEAFF

clone_size: -
j_call: TRBJ2-2
d_call: TRBD2
v_call: TRBV2
cdr3_nt: TGTGCCAGCAGTGAGGTGACTAGCGGGAACACCGGGGAGCTGTTTTTT
cdr3_aa: CASSEVTSGNTGELFF

clone_size: -
j_call: TRBJ2-3
d_call: TRBD2
v_call: TRBV5-1
cdr3_nt: TGCGCCAGCAGCTTTGTCCTAGCGGGAGACGAATCAGATACGCAGTATTTT
cdr3_aa: CASSFVLAGDESDTQYF

clone_size: -
j_call: TRBJ1-6
d_call: TRBD1
v_call: TRBV2
cdr3_nt: TGTGCCAGCACAGGACAGGGACTAAGGAATTCACCCCTCCACTTT
cdr3_aa: CASTGQGLRNSPLHF

clone_size: once
j_call: TRBJ2-3
d_call: -
v_call: TRBV9
cdr3_nt: TGTGCCAGCAGCGGCGGGGTCGATACAGATACGCAGTATTTT
cdr3_aa: CASSGGVDTDTQYF

clone_size: -
j_call: TRBJ1-4
d_call: TRBD1
v_call: TRBV9
cdr3_nt: TGTGCCAGCAGCGGCCGGACAGGGCGGCAAGGGAATGAAAAACTGTTTTTT
cdr3_aa: CASSGRTGRQGNEKLFF

clone_size: once
j_call: TRBJ1-1
d_call: -
v_call: TRBV27
cdr3_nt: TGTGCCAGCAGTTACGCTTACTTGGAGGGCACTGAAGCTTTCTTT
cdr3_aa: CASSYAYLEGTEAFF

clone_size: -
j_call: TRBJ2-7
d_call: TRBD2
v_call: TRBV5-1
cdr3_nt: TGCGCCAGCAGCTTAGGAAGCCAGCGGGAGGGCTACGAGCAGTACTTC
cdr3_aa: CASSLGSQREGYEQYF

clone_size: -
j_call: TRBJ2-1
d_call: TRBD2
v_call: TRBV5-6
cdr3_nt: TGTGCCAGCAGCTTGACCCTAGCGGGGGGGTACAATGAGCAGTTCTTC
cdr3_aa: CASSLTLAGGYNEQFF

clone_size: -
j_call: TRBJ1-1
d_call: TRBD1
v_call: TRBV6-4
cdr3_nt: TGTGCCAGCAGTGACGGACAGGGAGGCACTGAAGCTTTCTTT
cdr3_aa: CASSDGQGGTEAFF

clone_size: once
j_call: TRBJ1-2
d_call: TRBD1
v_call: TRBV5-5
cdr3_nt: TGTGCCAGCAGCTTGGTGACAGGGGACGTGGATGGCTACACCTTC
cdr3_aa: CASSLVTGDVDGYTF

clone_size: -
j_call: TRBJ2-7
d_call: -
v_call: TRBV5-1
cdr3_nt: TGCGCCAGCAGCTCTCTGACAGGCTCCTACGAGCAGTACTTC
cdr3_aa: CASSSLTGSYEQYF

clone_size: few
j_call: TRBJ1-2
d_call: -
v_call: TRBV30
cdr3_nt: TGTGCCTGGAGTGGGGGGGAGAGGGGCTACACCTTC
cdr3_aa: CAWSGGERGYTF

clone_size: once
j_call: TRBJ1-6
d_call: TRBD1
v_call: TRBV4-3
cdr3_nt: TGCGCCAGCAGCCAGGGGGGACAGGGGATTAATTCACCCCTCCACTTT
cdr3_aa: CASSQGGQGINSPLHF

clone_size: -
j_call: TRBJ2-5
d_call: -
v_call: TRBV30
cdr3_nt: TGTGCCTGGACCGCAGGGGCGGAGGAGACCCAGTACTTC
cdr3_aa: CAWTAGAEETQYF

clone_size: -
j_call: TRBJ1-2
d_call: TRBD1
v_call: TRBV9
cdr3_nt: TGTGCCAGCAGCGCACGAGGGGACAGGGGAACCTATGGCTACACCTTC
cdr3_aa: CASSARGDRGTYGYTF

clone_size: -
j_call: TRBJ2-3
d_call: -
v_call: TRBV1
cdr3_nt: TGCACCAGCAGCCATAGAGCGACTACAGATACGCAGTATTTT
cdr3_aa: CTSSHRATTDTQYF

clone_size: -
j_call: TRBJ2-7
d_call: -
v_call: TRBV4-1
cdr3_nt: TGCGCCAGCAGCCAAGAAGGAGGGGGCGACGCCTACGAGCAGTACTTC
cdr3_aa: CASSQEGGGDAYEQYF

clone_size: -
j_call: TRBJ2-7
d_call: -
v_call: TRBV7-9
cdr3_nt: TGTGCCAGCAGCCCTGGAGCCTACGAGCAGTACTTC
cdr3_aa: CASSPGAYEQYF

clone_size: -
j_call: TRBJ1-2
d_call: -
v_call: TRBV29-1
cdr3_nt: TGCAGCGTTGAACCGGCCCGAGAGGGCCGAGCTAACTATGGCTACACCTTC
cdr3_aa: CSVEPAREGRANYGYTF

clone_size: -
j_call: TRBJ1-1
d_call: -
v_call: TRBV19
cdr3_nt: TGTGCCAGTAGTAGGACGGGAAACACTGAAGCTTTCTTT
cdr3_aa: CASSRTGNTEAFF

clone_size: -
j_call: TRBJ2-7
d_call: TRBD1
v_call: TRBV30
cdr3_nt: TGTGCCTGGAGTGGGGACAGCCCCTACGAGCAGTACTTC
cdr3_aa: CAWSGDSPYEQYF

clone_size: -
j_call: TRBJ2-2
d_call: -
v_call: TRBV27
cdr3_nt: TGTGCCAGCAGTTCAAACCTGAGGGACTCCGGTCTCGCCGGGGAGCTGTTTTTT
cdr3_aa: CASSSNLRDSGLAGELFF

clone_size: -
j_call: TRBJ2-1
d_call: TRBD1
v_call: TRBV7-9
cdr3_nt: TGTGCCAGCAGCTTAAGATTCGGCGGCGGGACAGGCAATGAGCAGTTCTTC
cdr3_aa: CASSLRFGGGTGNEQFF

clone_size: -
j_call: TRBJ1-1
d_call: -
v_call: TRBV9
cdr3_nt: TGTGCCAGCAGCGAAGGAGACACTGAAGCTTTCTTT
cdr3_aa: CASSEGDTEAFF

clone_size: -
j_call: TRBJ2-1
d_call: TRBD2
v_call: TRBV30
cdr3_nt: TGTGCCTGGAGTGTCGCTAGCGGACTCTACAATGAGCAGTTCTTC
cdr3_aa: CAWSVASGLYNEQFF

clone_size: -
j_call: TRBJ2-1
d_call: TRBD1
v_call: TRBV25-1
cdr3_nt: TGTGCCAGCAGTGAGAGTGGGACAGGGACGAATGAGCAGTTCTTC
cdr3_aa: CASSESGTGTNEQFF

clone_size: -
j_call: TRBJ1-5
d_call: TRBD1
v_call: TRBV19
cdr3_nt: TGTGCCAGTAGTCCACAGGGGAATCAGCCCCAGCATTTT
cdr3_aa: CASSPQGNQPQHF

clone_size: -
j_call: TRBJ2-3
d_call: -
v_call: TRBV10-1
cdr3_nt: TGCGCCAGCAGTGAGCAGCTAGCGAGTACAGATACGCAGTATTTT
cdr3_aa: CASSEQLASTDTQYF

clone_size: once
j_call: TRBJ2-7
d_call: TRBD2
v_call: TRBV5-6
cdr3_nt: TGTGCCAGCAGCTTACAAACTAGCGGCTACGAGCAGTACTTC
cdr3_aa: CASSLQTSGYEQYF

clone_size: -
j_call: TRBJ1-4
d_call: TRBD1
v_call: TRBV5-1
cdr3_nt: TGCGCCAGCTCGGAGGGGGCACGTGAAAAACTGTTTTTT
cdr3_aa: CASSEGAREKLFF

clone_size: few
j_call: TRBJ1-2
d_call: TRBD1
v_call: TRBV7-2
cdr3_nt: TGTGCCAGCAGCTCCCGCTCGACAGGGGAGGGCTATGGCTACACCTTC
cdr3_aa: CASSSRSTGEGYGYTF

clone_size: -
j_call: TRBJ2-3
d_call: TRBD2
v_call: TRBV15
cdr3_nt: TGTGCCACCAGCAGAGCATTGCAACTAGCGACCCGGAAAAACACAGATACGCAGTATTTT
cdr3_aa: CATSRALQLATRKNTDTQYF

clone_size: once
j_call: TRBJ2-7
d_call: TRBD2
v_call: TRBV5-1
cdr3_nt: TGCGCCAGCAGCCCCCAGGGACTAGCGGGGGGGCTGAACGCCTACGAGCAGTACTTC
cdr3_aa: CASSPQGLAGGLNAYEQYF

clone_size: -
j_call: TRBJ1-4
d_call: TRBD1
v_call: TRBV2
cdr3_nt: TGTGCCAGCACCGGACAGGGGAGTGAAAAACTGTTTTTT
cdr3_aa: CASTGQGSEKLFF

clone_size: -
j_call: TRBJ2-7
d_call: -
v_call: TRBV21-1
cdr3_nt: TGTGCCAGCAGCAAAGACCACCCTAATACTACAACCTACGAGCAGTACTTC
cdr3_aa: CASSKDHPNTTTYEQYF

clone_size: -
j_call: TRBJ2-7
d_call: TRBD1
v_call: TRBV25-1
cdr3_nt: TGTGCCAGCGATCAGGACAGGGGGCCCTACGAGCAGTACTTC
cdr3_aa: CASDQDRGPYEQYF

clone_size: once
j_call: TRBJ2-7
d_call: TRBD1
v_call: TRBV5-4
cdr3_nt: TGTGCCAGCAGCTTGGGACAGGGTAGTTACGAGCAGTACTTC
cdr3_aa: CASSLGQGSYEQYF

clone_size: -
j_call: TRBJ1-1
d_call: -
v_call: TRBV7-9
cdr3_nt: TGTGCCAGCAGCTTAGTCTCAGACACTGAAGCTTTCTTT
cdr3_aa: CASSLVSDTEAFF

clone_size: few
j_call: TRBJ2-1
d_call: TRBD2
v_call: TRBV30
cdr3_nt: TGTGCCTCGGGACTAGCGGTTTCCTACAATGAGCAGTTCTTC
cdr3_aa: CASGLAVSYNEQFF

clone_size: -
j_call: TRBJ2-1
d_call: -
v_call: TRBV7-9
cdr3_nt: TGTGCCAGCAGCTCCGGCCCGACCGGGACACACTACAATGAGCAGTTCTTC
cdr3_aa: CASSSGPTGTHYNEQFF

clone_size: -
j_call: TRBJ2-7
d_call: -
v_call: TRBV4-3
cdr3_nt: TGCGCCAGCAGCCAAGTCAGGCAGGCCTCCTACGAGCAGTACTTC
cdr3_aa: CASSQVRQASYEQYF

clone_size: -
j_call: TRBJ1-1
d_call: -
v_call: TRBV19
cdr3_nt: TGTGCCAGTCAACGACAGTGGAAGATGAACACTGAAGCTTTCTTT
cdr3_aa: CASQRQWKMNTEAFF

clone_size: few
j_call: TRBJ1-6
d_call: -
v_call: TRBV2
cdr3_nt: TGTGCCAGACAGGGAGATAATTCACCCCTCCACTTT
cdr3_aa: CARQGDNSPLHF